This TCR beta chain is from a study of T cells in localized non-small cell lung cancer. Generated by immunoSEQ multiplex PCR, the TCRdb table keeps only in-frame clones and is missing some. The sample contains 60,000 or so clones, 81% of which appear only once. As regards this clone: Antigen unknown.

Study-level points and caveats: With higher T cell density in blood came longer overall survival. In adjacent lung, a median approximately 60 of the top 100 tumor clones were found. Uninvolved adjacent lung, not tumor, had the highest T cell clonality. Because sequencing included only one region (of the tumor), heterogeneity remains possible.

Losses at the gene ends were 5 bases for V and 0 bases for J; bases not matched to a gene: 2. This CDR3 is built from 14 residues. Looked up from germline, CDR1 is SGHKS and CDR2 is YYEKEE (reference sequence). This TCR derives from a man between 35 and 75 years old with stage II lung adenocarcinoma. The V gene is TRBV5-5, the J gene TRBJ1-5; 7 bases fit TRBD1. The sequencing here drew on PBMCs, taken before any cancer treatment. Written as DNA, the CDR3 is TGTGCCAGCAGTGGACAGGATAGCAATCAGCCCCAGCATTTT. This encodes CASSGQDSNQPQHF.